What follows is one TCR beta chain and its context. TCRdb reanalysed the RT-PCR reads using MiXCR and keeps one entry per CDR3 protein. The sample consists of more than 600,000 distinct CDR3 sequences, 12% to 15% of them appearing once. The CDR3 is 16 residues long. The germline V gene has CDR1 DFQATT and CDR2 SNEGSKA (reference sequence). V was trimmed by 3 bases and J by 3 bases, leaving 18 bases between them. This clonotype was sampled from a female donor in good health, serving as a healthy control. The material sequenced was memory CD4+ T cells from blood. V gene TRBV20-1 combines with J gene TRBJ1-5; tentatively, D is TRBD1 (6 bases). This CDR3 is CSASERQANFNQPQHF. The CDR3 coding sequence is TGCAGTGCTAGTGAGAGACAGGCTAACTTCAATCAGCCCCAGCATTTT.